What follows describes a single TCR beta chain. The antigen is not known. The data belong to a study of shared clonotypes between healthy human individuals. Findings of the study overall: Clonotype sharing among donors, it was expected, would be affected by sequencing depth.

CD4+ cells yielded CD45RA+ naive and CD45RA-negative memory subsets. V shed 6 bases and J shed 6 bases, with 15 bases lying between them. CDR1 is MNHNS and CDR2 is SASEGT in the germline V gene. The CDR3 is 13 amino acids. An assay was performed, and its level was deep. The protocol was immunoSEQ multiplex PCR, while the TCRdb copy is restricted to in-frame clones and leaves out a portion. The repertoire consists of hundreds of thousands of clones, with around 67% occurring once and the leading ten covering approximately 1.6%. The rearrangement links TRBV6-1 to TRBJ2-7, with D unresolved. The clonotype comes from a woman in her 30s in good health. The sequencing input was memory CD4+ T cells sorted from blood. Subset of the sample: CD45RA-negative fraction. CDR3 region: CASRVALQSEQYF. As DNA, the CDR3 is TGTGCCAGCAGGGTAGCATTACAGTCCGAGCAGTACTTC.